The next 17 T cell receptor beta chains were all read from a single sample in a study of T cell changes during pregnancy in multiple sclerosis (dated by TCRdb to about 2019). Library method: the immunoSEQ multiplex PCR assay. Here the immuneACCESS table is served through TCRdb, limited to in-frame sequences with V and J called. Missing clones are a known gap in these copies; in checked studies unresolved V genes cover under half, and the rest lacks a known reason. In this sample the table shows about 67,000 clones, roughly nine tenths of which occur a single time. About 1.5% of the sample lies in the top ten. Sample: peripheral blood, taken in the second trimester of pregnancy. The receptors derive from a female donor with multiple sclerosis, enrolled in a pregnancy study.

The CDR3: CAWSFAGGGYEQYF. The CDR3 DNA is TGTGCCTGGAGTTTCGCAGGGGGCGGCTACGAGCAGTACTTC. The chain carries TRBV30 and TRBJ2-7, with TRBD1 matching over 8 bases. The J segment lost 3 bases and the V segment lost 2 bases, leaving 6 bases of the junction unmatched. The CDR3 extends over 14 amino acids. Germline V CDR1 and CDR2: GTSNPN, SVGIG (reference sequence).

The chain employs TRBV10-3 and TRBJ2-1; D not certain. The germline gives CDR1 ENHRY, CDR2 SYGVKD. The length of the CDR3 is 13 residues. Trimming stripped 6 bases from V and 7 bases from J, with 13 bases between. DNA for the CDR3: TGTGCCATCAGGGGTGACGACTGGAATGAGCAGTTCTTC. The encoded protein is CAIRGDDWNEQFF.

The chain has TRBV7-9 and TRBJ2-1; possible D gene TRBD2, 6 bases. CDR3 length: 15 amino acids. CDR1 is SEHNR and CDR2 is FQNEAQ in the germline V gene (reference sequence). Trimming shortened V by 4 bases and J by 7 bases, and 17 bases separated the two germline ends. This CDR3 is CASSSPPGSLNEQFF. The CDR3 nucleotides are TGTGCCAGCAGCTCTCCGCCCGGGAGTTTGAATGAGCAGTTCTTC.

CDR3 nucleotides: TGTGCCAGCAGTCCGGACAGGGTCAAAAACATTCAGTACTTC. Translation gives CASSPDRVKNIQYF. V is TRBV2 and J is TRBJ2-4; 8 nucleotides line up with TRBD1. Per the germline V gene, CDR1 is SNHLY and CDR2 is FYNNEI. The CDR3 runs to 14 residues. After removal of 5 bases from V and 3 bases from J, the junction contained 3 bases not matched to a gene.

This clone has just one count. The chain has TRBV6-5 and TRBJ1-1; the match to TRBD1 covers 8 bases. Germline lookup yields CDR1 MNHEY and CDR2 SVGAGI. J was trimmed by 4 bases and V by 3 bases; bases with no gene match: 4. The CDR3 spans 14 residues. The CDR3 is CASSYGQGATEAFF. Here the CDR3 DNA reads TGTGCCAGCAGTTATGGACAGGGCGCCACTGAAGCTTTCTTT.

The chain uses TRBV19 and TRBJ1-1, with TRBD1 matching 9 bases. Looked up from germline, CDR1 is LNHDA and CDR2 is SQIVND (reference sequence). The V gene end was trimmed by 5 bases and the J gene end by 11 bases; junction bases not matched to a gene: 9. The CDR3 loop spans 13 amino acids. The CDR3 coding sequence is TGTGCCAGTAGTGTTAGGGACAGGGTGAGTGCTTTCTTT. Translating gives CASSVRDRVSAFF.

This sequence joins TRBV19 and TRBJ1-1, with 7 positions matching TRBD1. Trimming removed 4 bases from V and 0 bases from J; junction bases left unmatched: 14. CDR3 length equals 18 residues. CDR1 is LNHDA and CDR2 is SQIVND in the germline V gene (reference sequence). The CDR3 loop reads CASSNRDSRLFLNTEAFF. The CDR3 region has the DNA TGTGCCAGTAGTAACAGGGACAGCCGACTTTTTTTGAACACTGAAGCTTTCTTT.

V gene TRBV7-2 combines with J gene TRBJ1-4, with a weak D call TRBD1 (6 bases). V was shortened by 5 bases and J by 3 bases, with 10 bases between the two germline ends. Germline V gene lookup returns CDR1 SGHTA and CDR2 FQGNSA. CDR3 length equals 14 residues. The CDR3 loop reads CASSHDRSNEKLFF. The CDR3 DNA reads TGTGCCAGCAGCCACGACAGGTCTAATGAAAAACTGTTTTTT.

This chain links TRBV7-9 with TRBJ1-4; 7 nucleotides match TRBD1. Germline loops: CDR1 SEHNR, CDR2 FQNEAQ (reference sequence). This CDR3 is built from 14 residues. Germline trimming cut 5 bases from V and 7 bases from J; bases unmatched to any gene: 7. The CDR3: CASSLTGIGEKLFF. DNA of the CDR3: TGTGCCAGCAGCCTGACAGGGATCGGTGAAAAACTGTTTTTT. Filled out from reference TRBV7-9 and TRBJ1-4, the complete variable domain reads DTGVSQNPRHKITKRGQNVTFRCDPISEHNRLYWYRQTLGQGPEFLTYFQNEAQLEKSRLLSDRFSAERPKGSFSTLEIQRTEQGDSAMYLCASSLTGIGEKLFFGSGTQLSVL.

The chain couples TRBV18 to TRBJ1-1; unclear D gene. V was trimmed by 5 bases and J by 4 bases, leaving 11 bases between them. Germline assignment: CDR1 KGHSH and CDR2 LQKENI. The length of the CDR3 is 13 residues. The CDR3 nucleotides are TGTGCCAGCTCATCCTCCTGGAGCACTGAAGCTTTCTTT. Amino acid sequence: CASSSSWSTEAFF.

The chain combines TRBV7-2 with TRBJ2-3, with 7 bases matching TRBD1. Germline V gene data show CDR1 as SGHTA and CDR2 as FQGNSA. This CDR3 contains 18 residues. The V segment lost 7 bases and the J segment 5 bases; nucleotides outside the gene matches: 21. The CDR3 loop is CASTMNLVGTVKGDTQYF. Written as DNA, the CDR3 is TGTGCCAGCACCATGAACCTCGTCGGGACAGTCAAGGGAGATACGCAGTATTTT.

The chain uses TRBV5-1 and TRBJ2-4; 9 nucleotides align to TRBD1. The CDR3 is 16 residues long. Per germline, CDR1 SGHRS and CDR2 YFSETQ. Trimming took 5 bases from V and 4 from J; bases not matched to a gene: 10. This CDR3 is CASSSGNRGPKNIQYF. CDR3 coding DNA: TGCGCCAGCAGTTCGGGAAACAGGGGGCCGAAAAACATTCAGTACTTC.

The chain links TRBV2 to TRBJ1-2, with 7 bases identical to TRBD1. Germline values: CDR1 SNHLY, CDR2 FYNNEI. The length of the CDR3 is 14 residues. Unmatched junction bases numbered 6, after V lost 5 bases and J lost 3 bases. The CDR3 sequence is CASSPEGAYYGYTF. The CDR3 DNA sequence: TGTGCCAGCAGTCCGGAGGGGGCCTACTATGGCTACACCTTC. Drawing the rest from reference TRBV2 and TRBJ1-2, the complete variable domain is EPEVTQTPSHQVTQMGQEVILRCVPISNHLYFYWYRQILGQKVEFLVSFYNNEISEKSEIFDDQFSVERPDGSNFTLKIRSTKLEDSAMYFCASSPEGAYYGYTFGSGTRLTVV.

The chain combines TRBV5-8 with TRBJ1-5; no definite D call. The germline V and J ends were trimmed by 1 base and 3 bases, with 20 bases remaining between them. The germline V gene encodes CDR1 SGHTS and CDR2 YDEGEE. The CDR3 is 18 amino acids. CDR3 sequence: CASSLTMGSPISNQPQHF. The CDR3 DNA sequence: TGTGCCAGCAGCTTGACGATGGGCAGTCCGATTTCCAATCAGCCCCAGCATTTT.

The chain combines TRBV10-3 with TRBJ2-1; no reliable D call. Trimming stripped 4 bases from V and 4 bases from J, with 14 bases between. The CDR3 is 15 amino acids. Germline CDR1 reads ENHRY; CDR2 reads SYGVKD. CDR3 nucleotides: TGTGCCATCAGTGTAACGGTTGTTGAATACAATGAGCAGTTCTTC. Its protein product is CAISVTVVEYNEQFF.

This clone was found many times. The rearrangement uses TRBV4-3 and TRBJ1-6; D is unclear. Deletions cut 4 bases from V and 13 bases from J, with 17 bases between. Germline-derived CDR1 and CDR2 are LGHNA and YSLEER. The CDR3 extends over 14 amino acids. The CDR3 nucleotides read TGCGCCAGCAGCCCCCACAGTGGCACTGGCCCCCTCCACTTT. The encoded protein is CASSPHSGTGPLHF.

The CDR3 spells CASSWRGDNYGYTF. Written as DNA, the CDR3 is TGTGCCAGTAGTTGGAGGGGTGATAACTATGGCTACACCTTC. This chain connects TRBV19 to TRBJ1-2, with D possibly TRBD1 on 5 matching bases. V lost 5 bases and J lost 1, with 11 bases in between. The CDR3 extends over 14 amino acids. CDR1 and CDR2 (germline): LNHDA, SQIVND (reference sequence).